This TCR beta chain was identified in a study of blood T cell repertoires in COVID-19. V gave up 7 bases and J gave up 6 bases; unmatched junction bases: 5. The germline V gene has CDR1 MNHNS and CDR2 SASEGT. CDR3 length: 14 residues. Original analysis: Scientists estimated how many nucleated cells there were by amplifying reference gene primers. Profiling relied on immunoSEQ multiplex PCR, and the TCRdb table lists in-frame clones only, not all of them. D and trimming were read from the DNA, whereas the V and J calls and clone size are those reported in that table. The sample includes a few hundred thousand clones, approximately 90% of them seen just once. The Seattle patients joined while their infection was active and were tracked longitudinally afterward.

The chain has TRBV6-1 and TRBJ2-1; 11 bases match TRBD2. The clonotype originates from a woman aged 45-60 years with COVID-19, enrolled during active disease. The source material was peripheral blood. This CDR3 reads CASILAGAGNEQFF. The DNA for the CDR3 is TGTGCCAGCATACTAGCGGGAGCAGGCAATGAGCAGTTCTTC.